The 3 T cell receptor beta chains below come from one sample, sequenced in a study of T-cell memory formation after mild COVID-19. MiXCR, run by TCRdb on the 5' RACE reads, gives a single entry per CDR3 protein. Of more than 300,000 distinct CDR3 sequences in the sample, under 25% were seen once. Source material: PBMCs or a T cell subset sorted from them (not recorded which). The receptor source for this set is a man between 18 and 35 years old who had mild COVID-19 (a few samples of this study predate the infection). Cell type and time point are not known.

The V gene is TRBV18, the J gene TRBJ1-5, with 7 bases fitting TRBD1. The V segment lost 4 bases and the J segment 7 bases; nucleotides outside the gene matches: 10. The CDR3 runs to 15 residues. CDR1 is KGHSH, CDR2 LQKENI, per germline. CDR3 region: CASSHEQGIAQPQHF. CDR3 sequence (DNA): TGTGCCAGCTCACACGAACAGGGGATAGCACAGCCCCAGCATTTT.

This clonotype appeared a few times. The chain has TRBV5-1 and TRBJ1-1; D unresolved. Germline loops: CDR1 SGHRS, CDR2 YFSETQ. The CDR3 is 15 amino acids. The germline V and J ends were trimmed by 1 base and 4 bases, with 14 bases remaining between them. CDR3 sequence reads: CASSLKRGGGTEAFF. In nucleotides, the CDR3 is TGCGCCAGCAGCTTGAAGCGGGGAGGAGGCACTGAAGCTTTCTTT.

This rearrangement joins TRBV12-3 or TRBV12-4 to TRBJ1-5, with D possibly TRBD1 on 6 matching bases. V gave up 3 bases and J gave up 2 bases, with 14 bases separating them. The CDR3 totals 16 residues. CDR3 region: CASSLPGASGNQPQHF. In nucleotides, the CDR3 is TGTGCCAGCAGTTTGCCGGGGGCGAGTGGCAATCAGCCCCAGCATTTT.